The 16 T cell receptor beta chains below were found in one sample sequenced in a study of T cell changes during pregnancy in multiple sclerosis. Profiling relied on immunoSEQ multiplex PCR, and the TCRdb table lists in-frame clones only, not all of them. This table holds roughly 90,000 clones, approximately 90% found once. Sequencing was performed on peripheral blood, taken in the first trimester of pregnancy. The receptor set was obtained from a female donor in good health, enrolled as a control in a pregnancy study.

The rearrangement joins TRBV4-1 to TRBJ2-1; 9 nucleotides line up with TRBD1. This CDR3 is built from 15 residues. After removal of 5 bases from V and 7 bases from J, the junction contained 9 bases not matched to a gene. Germline CDR1 MGHRA, CDR2 YSYEKL. The CDR3, as DNA: TGCGCCAGCAGCGACTCCGGGACAGGGTTTAATGAGCAGTTCTTC. Translating it yields CASSDSGTGFNEQFF.

The V and J genes are TRBV2 and TRBJ2-3, with D possibly TRBD1 on 6 matching bases. CDR3 length equals 16 residues. Trimming took off 5 bases at V and 1 base at J, with 16 bases between the two ends. Germline CDR1 is SNHLY and CDR2 is FYNNEI. CDR3 coding DNA: TGTGCCAGCAGTTCCCAACAGGGTATTGGCACAGATACGCAGTATTTT. This codes for CASSSQQGIGTDTQYF.

The chain joins TRBV29-1 to TRBJ1-5, with 9 bases identical to TRBD1. Germline V CDR1 and CDR2: SQVTM, ANQGSEA. Trimming took 6 bases from V and 7 from J; bases not matched to a gene: 10. The length of the CDR3 is 14 residues. This CDR3 reads CSVGDRQGVQPQHF. In DNA form, the CDR3 reads TGCAGCGTGGGAGACCGACAGGGGGTACAGCCCCAGCATTTT.

The V and J genes are TRBV4-2 and TRBJ2-2; TRBD1 aligns across 9 bases. Germline V gene sequence: CDR1 LGHNA, CDR2 YNFKEQ. This CDR3 has 14 residues. The V segment lost 4 bases and the J segment 10 bases; nucleotides outside the gene matches: 7. The CDR3 is CASSPRQGGEELFF. The DNA of the CDR3 is TGTGCCAGCAGCCCTCGACAGGGGGGAGAGGAGCTGTTTTTT.

The chain uses TRBV5-4 and TRBJ2-7, with 16 bases aligning to TRBD2. J was trimmed by 4 bases and V by 5 bases; bases with no gene match: 6. Germline V lookup: CDR1 SGHNT, CDR2 YYREEE (reference sequence). The CDR3 sequence is 16 residues long. The CDR3: CASREGLAGGPYEQYF. CDR3 DNA: TGTGCCAGCAGAGAGGGACTAGCGGGGGGGCCGTACGAGCAGTACTTC.

This clone appeared once. The gene calls are TRBV27 and TRBJ2-7; D possibly corresponds to TRBD1 (5 bases). The V and J ends lost 3 bases and 6 bases respectively, with 9 bases between them. The CDR3 extends over 12 amino acids. Germline V CDR1 and CDR2: MNHEY, SMNVEV (reference sequence). For the CDR3, the DNA is TGTGCCAGCAGTTTCAGGCAGGGCGAGCAGTACTTC. Its protein product is CASSFRQGEQYF.

V gene TRBV5-8 combines with J gene TRBJ2-5; 7 positions match TRBD2. V lost 2 bases and J lost 5; bases outside the gene matches: 3. This CDR3 region has 13 residues. Germline CDR1 is SGHTS and CDR2 is YDEGEE. CDR3: CASSFQRGETQYF. CDR3 bases: TGTGCCAGCAGCTTCCAGCGGGGCGAGACCCAGTACTTC.

In this sample, this clone turned up once. The chain is built from TRBV6-6 and TRBJ1-2; 8 bases are shared with TRBD1. V gave up 10 bases and J gave up 3 bases; unmatched junction bases: 7. The CDR3 length is 13 residues. Germline V lookup: CDR1 MNHNY, CDR2 SVGAGI (reference sequence). CDR3 DNA: TGTGCCACGAACAGGGGGAGATACTATGGCTACACCTTC. Residues: CATNRGRYYGYTF.

This chain connects TRBV9 to TRBJ2-1; D remains ambiguous. The CDR3 runs 13 residues. Trimming left V 0 bases short and J 9 bases short, with 10 bases between. Germline CDR1 SGDLS, CDR2 YYNGEE. CDR3 coding DNA: TGTGCCAGCAGCGTAGGAGGAGCGCCTGAGCAGTTCTTC. This encodes CASSVGGAPEQFF. The entire variable domain, with the rest obtained from reference TRBV9 and TRBJ2-1, is as follows: DSGVTQTPKHLITATGQRVTLRCSPRSGDLSVYWYQQSLDQGLQFLIQYYNGEERAKGNILERFSAQQFPDLHSELNLSSLELGDSALYFCASSVGGAPEQFFGPGTRLTVL.

The chain's CDR3 is CATSRVGDLSYEQYF. The DNA of the CDR3 is TGTGCCACCAGCAGAGTTGGGGACTTGAGCTACGAGCAGTACTTC. The gene calls are TRBV15 and TRBJ2-7; tentative D call: TRBD2 (6 bases). The germline CDR1 and CDR2 sequences are LNHNV and YYDKDF (reference sequence). The CDR3 sequence is 15 residues long. V lost 1 base and J lost 3, with 13 bases in between.

V is TRBV30 and J is TRBJ1-5; D is ambiguous. Germline lookup yields CDR1 GTSNPN and CDR2 SVGIG (reference sequence). V lost 4 bases, J lost 2 bases, and 15 bases lay in between. The CDR3 covers 15 residues. Written as DNA, the CDR3 is TGTGCCTGGAAGGTGGGCAACAGTGGCAATCAGCCCCAGCATTTT. Protein sequence: CAWKVGNSGNQPQHF.

The chain is built from TRBV7-9 and TRBJ2-7; D gene uncertain. The CDR3 spans 11 residues. Trimming left V 5 bases short and J 6 bases short, with 8 bases between. CDR1 and CDR2 from the germline V gene are SEHNR and FQNEAQ (reference sequence). CDR3 protein: CASSPGREQYF. The CDR3 DNA is TGTGCCAGCAGCCCTGGGCGCGAGCAGTACTTC.

This chain joins TRBV28 and TRBJ1-2; 9 nucleotides align to TRBD1. The CDR3 contains 16 residues. With V trimmed by 2 bases and J by 3 bases, 7 bases remained unmatched. CDR1 MDHEN and CDR2 SYDVKM come from the germline V gene. CDR3 in DNA: TGTGCCAGCAGTTTAGTAGGGACAGGGAAACACTATGGCTACACCTTC. Amino acids: CASSLVGTGKHYGYTF.

V gene TRBV28 combines with J gene TRBJ1-6; no clear D. This CDR3 has 15 residues. Germline values: CDR1 MDHEN, CDR2 SYDVKM. With 6 bases removed from V and 5 bases from J, the gap between germline ends came to 14 bases. The CDR3 loop reads CASSEGGVHNSPLHF. The CDR3 DNA reads as TGTGCCAGCAGCGAGGGTGGGGTTCATAATTCACCCCTCCACTTT.

This chain joins TRBV2 and TRBJ2-1; D perhaps matches TRBD1 (6 bases). In germline, CDR1 is SNHLY, CDR2 FYNNEI. V was pared by 6 bases and J by 5 bases, with 14 bases between. The CDR3 has 14 amino acids. The CDR3 region has the DNA TGTGCCAGCAGAACGGAACAGGGAAACAATGAGCAGTTCTTC. This codes for CASRTEQGNNEQFF.

The V call is TRBV6-5, the J call TRBJ1-2, with 10 bases aligning to TRBD1. The CDR3 has 15 residues. Trimming cost V 0 bases and J 5 bases; bases outside gene matches: 3. In germline, CDR1 is MNHEY, CDR2 SVGAGI. The DNA for the CDR3 is TGTGCCAGCAGTTACTCGACAGGGGGCCGGTATGGCTACACCTTC. This translates into CASSYSTGGRYGYTF.